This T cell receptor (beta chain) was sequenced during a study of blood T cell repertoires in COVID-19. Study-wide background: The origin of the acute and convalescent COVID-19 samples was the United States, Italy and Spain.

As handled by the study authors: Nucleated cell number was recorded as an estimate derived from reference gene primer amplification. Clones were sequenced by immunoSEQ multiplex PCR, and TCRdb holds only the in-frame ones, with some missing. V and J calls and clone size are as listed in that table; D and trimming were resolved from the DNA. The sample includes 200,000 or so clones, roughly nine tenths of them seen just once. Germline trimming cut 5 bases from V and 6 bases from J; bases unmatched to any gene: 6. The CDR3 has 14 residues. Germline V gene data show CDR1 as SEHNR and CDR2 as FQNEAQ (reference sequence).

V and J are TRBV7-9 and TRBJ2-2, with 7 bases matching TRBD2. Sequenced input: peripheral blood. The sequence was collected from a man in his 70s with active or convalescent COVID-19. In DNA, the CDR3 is TGTGCCAGCAGCCCAAGCGGGAAATCCGGGGAGCTGTTTTTT. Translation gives CASSPSGKSGELFF.